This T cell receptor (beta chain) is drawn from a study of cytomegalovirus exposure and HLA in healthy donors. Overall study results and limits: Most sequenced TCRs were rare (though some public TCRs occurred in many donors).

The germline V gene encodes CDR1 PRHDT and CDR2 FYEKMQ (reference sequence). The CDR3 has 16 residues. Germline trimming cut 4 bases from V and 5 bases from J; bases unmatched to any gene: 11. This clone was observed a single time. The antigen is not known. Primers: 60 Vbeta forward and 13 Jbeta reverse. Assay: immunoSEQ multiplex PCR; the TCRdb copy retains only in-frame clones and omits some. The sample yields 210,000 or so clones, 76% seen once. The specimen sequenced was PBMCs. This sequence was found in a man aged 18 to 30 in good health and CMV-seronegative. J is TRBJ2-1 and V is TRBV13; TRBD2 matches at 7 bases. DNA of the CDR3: TGTGCCAGCAGCTCGATTGGACTAGAGTACCACAATGAGCAGTTCTTC. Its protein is CASSSIGLEYHNEQFF.